A single sample gave rise to the 10 T cell receptor beta chains below, sequenced in a study of beta chain features in type 1 diabetes. Study-wide findings and caveats: A moderate, significant TCRB CDR3 shortening appeared in type 1 diabetes across four CD4+ subsets.

As every portion of the isolated RNA was reverse transcribed, the sequencing read expressed TCRB transcripts. Sequencing was performed with immunoSEQ multiplex PCR; in TCRdb, only in-frame clones are kept and a portion is missing. The sample holds roughly 350,000 clones, 8% to 10% seen once. No antigen has been assigned to these receptors. The sequenced sample consisted of central memory CD4+ T cells from blood. The receptors derive from a man aged 25 to 40 with type 1 diabetes.

The chain employs TRBV2 and TRBJ1-2; 9 nucleotides line up with TRBD1. This CDR3 region has 14 residues. J lost 7 bases, V lost 7 bases, and 10 bases had no gene match. Germline-derived CDR1 and CDR2 are SNHLY and FYNNEI. The CDR3 DNA reads as TGTGCCAGCACCTCTCGTACAGGGGGCAGTGGCTACACCTTC. The encoded protein is CASTSRTGGSGYTF.

This chain uses TRBV5-6 with TRBJ2-7; D unclear. The CDR3 is 11 amino acids. The V and J ends lost 4 bases and 3 bases respectively, with 5 bases between them. Germline-derived CDR1 and CDR2 are SGHDT and YYEEEE. CDR3 residues: CASSRYYEQYF. The CDR3, as DNA: TGTGCCAGCAGCAGATACTACGAGCAGTACTTC. Supplemented by reference TRBV5-6 and TRBJ2-7, the full variable domain reads DAGVTQSPTHLIKTRGQQVTLRCSPKSGHDTVSWYQQALGQGPQFIFQYYEEEERQRGNFPDRFSGHQFPNYSSELNVNALLLGDSALYLCASSRYYEQYFGPGTRLTVT.

With respect to this clone: This may stem from a read error, because a much larger clone lies one nucleotide away. The rearrangement joins TRBV9 to TRBJ2-1; 8 bases map to TRBD2. Germline V gene lookup returns CDR1 SGDLS and CDR2 YYNGEE. This CDR3 has 15 amino acids. Here the CDR3 reads CASSVSGGAYDEQFF. The CDR3 bases are TGTGCCAGCAGCGTGAGCGGGGGTGCCTACGATGAGCAGTTCTTC.

The rearrangement links TRBV28 to TRBJ1-3; the D gene is possibly TRBD1 (6 bases). There are 14 residues in the CDR3. Trimming took 8 bases from V and 0 from J, leaving 11 bases between them. Germline loops: CDR1 MDHEN, CDR2 SYDVKM. The CDR3 coding sequence is TGTGCCAGCGGACAGCCTGTCTCTGGAAACACCATATATTTT. Its protein is CASGQPVSGNTIYF.

V usage is TRBV19 and J usage is TRBJ2-7, with 10 bases aligning to TRBD1. The CDR3 runs 18 residues. V shed 3 bases, J shed 0 bases, and the junction held 11 bases outside the gene matches. Germline assignment: CDR1 LNHDA and CDR2 SQIVND (reference sequence). Written as DNA, the CDR3 is TGTGCCAGTAGTATTCATGTGGTCGGACAGGGGGTCTCCTACGAGCAGTACTTC. This translates into CASSIHVVGQGVSYEQYF.

This clone was counted many times. This chain uses TRBV6-6 with TRBJ1-1, with 7 bases aligning to TRBD1. V lost 5 bases, J lost 0 bases, and 6 bases stayed unmatched. Per germline, CDR1 MNHNY and CDR2 SVGAGI (reference sequence). The CDR3 is made up of 15 amino acids. The CDR3 reads CASSGRGQVNTEAFF. The CDR3 nucleotides are TGTGCCAGCAGTGGACGAGGACAGGTGAACACTGAAGCTTTCTTT.

The chain recombines TRBV7-2 with TRBJ2-7, with D unclear. CDR3 length: 16 amino acids. Deletions cut 3 bases from V and 3 bases from J, with 18 bases between. Germline V gene data show CDR1 as SGHTA and CDR2 as FQGNSA. In DNA form, the CDR3 reads TGTGCCAGCAGCTTGAGTGAGATTAGGGATGTCTACGAGCAGTACTTC. This encodes CASSLSEIRDVYEQYF.

The gene calls are TRBV7-2 and TRBJ2-2, with D possibly TRBD2 on 5 matching bases. From germline, CDR1 is SGHTA and CDR2 FQGNSA. V was cut by 5 bases and J by 6 bases, with 13 bases left in between. The CDR3 is 14 residues long. CDR3: CASSTRAAPGELFF. DNA of the CDR3: TGTGCCAGCAGCACAAGAGCGGCACCCGGGGAGCTGTTTTTT.

The rearrangement links TRBV7-2 to TRBJ1-2, with D perhaps matching TRBD1 (5 bases). CDR3 length: 15 amino acids. CDR1 and CDR2 from the germline V gene are SGHTA and FQGNSA. V lost 5 bases and J lost 4, with 17 bases in between. The CDR3 spells CASSPPLTEAYGYTF. The CDR3 coding sequence is TGTGCCAGCAGCCCTCCCTTGACAGAGGCCTATGGCTACACCTTC.

This clone was seen a few times. The chain employs TRBV5-4 and TRBJ2-2; 9 nucleotides line up with TRBD1. V was pared by 4 bases and J by 1 base, with 5 bases of the junction left unmatched. Germline CDR1 and CDR2: SGHNT and YYREEE (reference sequence). The CDR3 is 16 amino acids. The CDR3 nucleotides are TGTGCCAGCAGCCAAACGGACAGGGGGAACACCGGGGAGCTGTTTTTT. Amino acid sequence: CASSQTDRGNTGELFF. The variable domain in full, completed from reference TRBV5-4 and TRBJ2-2, reads ETGVTQSPTHLIKTRGQQVTLRCSSQSGHNTVSWYQQALGQGPQFIFQYYREEENGRGNFPPRFSGLQFPNYSSELNVNALELDDSALYLCASSQTDRGNTGELFFGEGSRLTVL.